This T cell receptor beta chain was profiled in a study of cytomegalovirus exposure and HLA in healthy donors. Study-wide results and limits: Researchers counted roughly 150 TCR beta chains as cytomegalovirus-associated.

A remark on this clone: Its antigen is unidentified.

The PCR had 60 Vbeta and 13 Jbeta primers. Measured with immunoSEQ multiplex PCR; TCRdb has only the in-frame clones, and not every one. The sample lists about 140,000 clones, approximately 71% occurring once. Sequencing input: PBMCs. The receptor comes from a middle-aged man in good health and CMV-seronegative.

The CDR3 loop is CASSYFQGASSGYTF. The CDR3 DNA sequence: TGTGCCAGCAGTTACTTCCAGGGGGCCTCCTCTGGCTACACCTTC. V and J are TRBV6-5 and TRBJ1-2; 8 bases match TRBD1. The CDR3 is 15 amino acids. With 1 base clipped from V and 7 bases from J, the junction kept 8 bases outside the gene matches. CDR1 and CDR2 from the germline V gene are MNHEY and SVGAGI.